The clone carrying this T cell receptor (beta chain) occurred a few times. Its antigen remains unidentified. The source of the sample is a study of T-cell memory formation after mild COVID-19. Study at large: The TCR clusters were mostly specific to one donor. Overall study results and limits: The study detected some responding clones in pre-infection memory, suggesting cross-reactive memory joined. Contracting clones from day 15 to 85 had balanced CD4/CD8; later expanders favoured CD4+.

The 5'RACE method, run with constant-segment primers, produced TCR alpha and TCR beta cDNA libraries (carrying sample barcodes and UMIs). TCRdb reprocessed the 5' RACE reads with MiXCR, giving one entry per CDR3 protein. The sample lists around 340,000 distinct CDR3 sequences; about 15% were seen once. The CDR3 has 16 amino acids. Germline V lookup: CDR1 LGHNA, CDR2 YSLEER. The V gene lost 1 base and the J gene lost 1 base, with 11 bases spanning the gap. The specimen was PBMCs or a T cell subset sorted from them (not recorded which). The chain uses TRBV4-3 and TRBJ2-4, with D maybe TRBD2 (5 bases). The TCR originated in a man younger than 35 who had mild COVID-19 (a few samples of this study predate the infection). Cell type and time point are not known. The CDR3 reads CASSQVPSGAKNIQYF. The CDR3 coding sequence is TGCGCCAGCAGCCAAGTACCCTCGGGGGCCAAAAACATTCAGTACTTC.